The clone carrying this T cell receptor beta chain was picked up many times. TCRdb re-called the RT-PCR reads with MiXCR, one entry per CDR3 protein. The table lists 400,000 to 650,000 distinct CDR3 sequences, roughly 7.6% of them singletons. J gave up 4 bases and V 3 bases, and 7 bases lay outside the gene matches. CDR3 length equals 14 residues. Germline CDR1 and CDR2: DFQATT and SNEGSKA (reference sequence). The sample comes from a study of response to subunit inactivated influenza vaccine. Sequenced here: PBMCs from blood, sampled roughly 24 months after vaccination. J is TRBJ2-5 and V is TRBV20-1, with 8 bases lining up with TRBD2. This TCR came from a man aged 45 to 75 who received an inactivated influenza vaccine. The CDR3 bases are TGCAGTGCTAGTGGTAGCGGGAACTTAGAGACCCAGTACTTC. Protein sequence: CSASGSGNLETQYF.